This TCR beta chain was identified during a study of radiotherapy plus CTLA-4 blockade in lung cancer. On the study more broadly: Objective responses occurred in approximately 18% of patients; around 31% had disease control. Study results and caveats: Researchers report tumor-derived TCR clones expanding in blood after radiotherapy plus ipilimumab. Early blood T cell clone dynamics, with interferon-beta, were reported to best predict response.

With respect to this clone: Its antigen is unidentified.

The CDR3 is made up of 14 amino acids. Trimming removed 5 bases from V and 1 base from J, with 11 bases in between. The germline CDR1 and CDR2 sequences are MNHNY and SVGAGI (reference sequence). Generated by immunoSEQ multiplex PCR, the TCRdb table keeps only in-frame clones and is missing some. The data hold roughly 88,000 clones, with roughly four fifths observed a single time. This sequence originates from a human donor with non-small cell lung cancer who had stable disease on radiotherapy plus ipilimumab. The sample consisted of peripheral blood, taken from a patient treated with radiotherapy plus ipilimumab. The V gene is TRBV6-6, the J gene TRBJ2-5; tentatively, D is TRBD1 (6 bases). CDR3 sequence reads: CASSPETGQETQYF. CDR3 DNA sequence: TGTGCCAGCAGTCCCGAGACAGGCCAAGAGACCCAGTACTTC.